These 7 T cell receptor beta chains originate from one sample sequenced in a study of blood T cell repertoires in COVID-19. Sequencing was performed with immunoSEQ multiplex PCR; in TCRdb, only in-frame clones are kept and a portion is missing. The sample lists some 140,000 clones, roughly 82% seen once, with around 13% in the top ten. The specimen sequenced was peripheral blood. Receptors were obtained from a man older than 75 with acute or convalescent COVID-19.

The V and J genes are TRBV4-2 and TRBJ2-7; TRBD2 matches 10 bases. The CDR3 has 15 residues. The trim removed 3 bases at V and 5 bases at J, leaving 7 bases unmatched. Germline CDR1 and CDR2: LGHNA and YNFKEQ. Written as DNA, the CDR3 is TGTGCCAGCAGCCAGAGCGGGGGGGACGTGGACGAGCAGTACTTC. It yields the protein CASSQSGGDVDEQYF.

This chain links TRBV10-1 with TRBJ1-3, with D unresolved. Trimming cost V 2 bases and J 2 bases, with 10 bases left between them. The CDR3 runs 15 residues. CDR1 and CDR2 from the germline V gene are WNHNN and SYGVQD (reference sequence). Here the CDR3 reads CASSEPQEPGNTIYF. CDR3 sequence (DNA): TGCGCCAGCAGTGAGCCCCAGGAACCTGGAAACACCATATATTTT.

Concerning this clone: This sample includes further DNA sequences coding for the same CDR3. The chain joins TRBV30 to TRBJ1-2, with 8 bases identical to TRBD1. The V gene end was trimmed by 0 bases and the J gene end by 4 bases; junction bases not matched to a gene: 1. This CDR3 comprises 13 residues. Germline assignment: CDR1 GTSNPN and CDR2 SVGIG (reference sequence). The CDR3 here is CAWSVQGAYGYTF. For the CDR3, the DNA is TGTGCCTGGAGTGTGCAGGGGGCCTATGGCTACACCTTC. Combining the CDR3 with reference TRBV30 and TRBJ1-2 gives the whole variable domain SQTIHQWPATLVQPVGSPLSLECTVEGTSNPNLYWYRQAAGRGLQLLFYSVGIGQISSEVPQNLSASRPQDRQFILSSKKLLLSDSGFYLCAWSVQGAYGYTFGSGTRLTVV.

The rearrangement uses TRBV4-2 and TRBJ1-1; no reliable D call. Germline V gives CDR1 LGHNA, CDR2 YNFKEQ. Deletions cut 2 bases from V and 5 bases from J, with 18 bases between. The CDR3 is 16 amino acids. CDR3 coding DNA: TGTGCCAGCAGCCAAAACCTTGCCTCGGCGGGGACTGAAGCTTTCTTT. As protein: CASSQNLASAGTEAFF.

The chain is built from TRBV24-1 and TRBJ2-1; 9 bases map to TRBD1. Germline CDR1 KGHDR, CDR2 SFDVKD. V was clipped by 3 bases and J by 7 bases; unmatched bases: 6. This CDR3 is 15 amino acids long. CDR3 in amino acids: CATSDTGTGMNEQFF. The CDR3 DNA reads as TGTGCCACCAGTGATACCGGGACAGGGATGAATGAGCAGTTCTTC.

This clone was counted once. The CDR3 nucleotides read TGTGCCAGCAGGAGGACAGGGGTTTATTCACCCCTCCACTTT. Translation: CASRRTGVYSPLHF. The chain uses TRBV6-5 and TRBJ1-6, with 9 bases fitting TRBD1. Trimming removed 6 bases from V and 8 bases from J; junction bases left unmatched: 5. The CDR3 is made up of 14 amino acids. The germline gives CDR1 MNHEY, CDR2 SVGAGI.

This rearrangement joins TRBV24-1 to TRBJ2-3; D possibly corresponds to TRBD2 (6 bases). The CDR3 is made up of 16 amino acids. V was trimmed by 3 bases and J by 6 bases, leaving 18 bases between them. Germline V CDR1 and CDR2: KGHDR, SFDVKD. The CDR3 region has the DNA TGTGCCACCAGTGATCCCCGGTCCGGGGGAGCGGATACGCAGTATTTT. Translation: CATSDPRSGGADTQYF.